This paragraph reports one T cell receptor beta chain. The antigen it binds to is not known. No qualities accompany the bases; no much larger clone lies one base away. TCRbeta CDR3 regions were amplified from genomic DNA by means of the immunoSEQ Assay, a bias-controlled multiplex PCR. The study's own analysis went as follows. The number of nucleated cells in each sample was estimated from the amplification of reference gene primers within the assay. To quantify the absolute abundance of each unique TCRbeta CDR3 rearrangement, sequence reads were collapsed and filtered. For each sample, productive Simpson clonality was calculated as the square root of Simpson's diversity index over productive rearrangements. TCRdb mirrors the immuneACCESS table, restricted to in-frame sequences. Some clones are absent from its copies; in checked studies, under half trace to an unresolved V gene, and the reason for the others is unknown. The DNA was the basis for D and trimming; V, J and clone size are from that table. A total of 70,000 to 95,000 clones appear in this sample, 75% to 85% of them only once. The ten largest clones add up to approximately 22% of the sample.

These data originate in a study of blood T cell repertoires in COVID-19 (dated by TCRdb to about 2020). For the wider study: The collaborator samples originated in the United States, Italy and Spain and spanned the acute and convalescent phases of COVID-19. Where HLA class I and class II types were available, the types were taken from metadata supplied by the sample provider, not from assay-based typing. Nearly every sample came with metadata listing a de-identified subject ID, COVID-19 status, age in years and sex. Deeply sampled blood TCRbeta repertoires from subjects exposed to, actively infected with, or recovered from COVID-19 were included in the dataset. The material from the prospective study consisted of cDNA or gDNA derived from T cells, B-cell-depleted T cells, or PBMCs. The repertoires were made available in a free public database intended to serve as a resource for research on the immune response to SARS-CoV-2. Samples came from the ongoing ImmuneRACE study (first 160 participants) plus 1,254 subjects from 6 global collaborators.

Findings and caveats that apply to the study as a whole: The amount of clinical and demographic metadata varied by source and participant and was provided uncurated.

Including the terminal cysteine and phenylalanine, the CDR3 comprises 15 residues. The sequence is cut down to CDR3 DNA, 45 bases in frame from base 1. Looking up the germline V gene yields CDR1 ENHRY and CDR2 SYGVKD. V trim: 3 bases; J trim: 6 bases; unmatched bases: 5. Each collaborating institution followed its own protocols to collect whole blood in K2EDTA tubes. For TCRbeta analysis, collaborators shipped samples as frozen whole blood, isolated PBMCs, or DNA extracted from either of those sample types. Rearrangement joined TRBV10-3 to TRBJ1-6, with 7 bases matching TRBD1. Sequencing was performed on peripheral blood. This receptor was obtained from a woman between 65 and 79 years old with acute or convalescent COVID-19. The nucleotides read TGTGCCATCAGTGACAGGGGGTCCGGTAATTCACCCCTCCACTTT. Its translation is CAISDRGSGNSPLHF.